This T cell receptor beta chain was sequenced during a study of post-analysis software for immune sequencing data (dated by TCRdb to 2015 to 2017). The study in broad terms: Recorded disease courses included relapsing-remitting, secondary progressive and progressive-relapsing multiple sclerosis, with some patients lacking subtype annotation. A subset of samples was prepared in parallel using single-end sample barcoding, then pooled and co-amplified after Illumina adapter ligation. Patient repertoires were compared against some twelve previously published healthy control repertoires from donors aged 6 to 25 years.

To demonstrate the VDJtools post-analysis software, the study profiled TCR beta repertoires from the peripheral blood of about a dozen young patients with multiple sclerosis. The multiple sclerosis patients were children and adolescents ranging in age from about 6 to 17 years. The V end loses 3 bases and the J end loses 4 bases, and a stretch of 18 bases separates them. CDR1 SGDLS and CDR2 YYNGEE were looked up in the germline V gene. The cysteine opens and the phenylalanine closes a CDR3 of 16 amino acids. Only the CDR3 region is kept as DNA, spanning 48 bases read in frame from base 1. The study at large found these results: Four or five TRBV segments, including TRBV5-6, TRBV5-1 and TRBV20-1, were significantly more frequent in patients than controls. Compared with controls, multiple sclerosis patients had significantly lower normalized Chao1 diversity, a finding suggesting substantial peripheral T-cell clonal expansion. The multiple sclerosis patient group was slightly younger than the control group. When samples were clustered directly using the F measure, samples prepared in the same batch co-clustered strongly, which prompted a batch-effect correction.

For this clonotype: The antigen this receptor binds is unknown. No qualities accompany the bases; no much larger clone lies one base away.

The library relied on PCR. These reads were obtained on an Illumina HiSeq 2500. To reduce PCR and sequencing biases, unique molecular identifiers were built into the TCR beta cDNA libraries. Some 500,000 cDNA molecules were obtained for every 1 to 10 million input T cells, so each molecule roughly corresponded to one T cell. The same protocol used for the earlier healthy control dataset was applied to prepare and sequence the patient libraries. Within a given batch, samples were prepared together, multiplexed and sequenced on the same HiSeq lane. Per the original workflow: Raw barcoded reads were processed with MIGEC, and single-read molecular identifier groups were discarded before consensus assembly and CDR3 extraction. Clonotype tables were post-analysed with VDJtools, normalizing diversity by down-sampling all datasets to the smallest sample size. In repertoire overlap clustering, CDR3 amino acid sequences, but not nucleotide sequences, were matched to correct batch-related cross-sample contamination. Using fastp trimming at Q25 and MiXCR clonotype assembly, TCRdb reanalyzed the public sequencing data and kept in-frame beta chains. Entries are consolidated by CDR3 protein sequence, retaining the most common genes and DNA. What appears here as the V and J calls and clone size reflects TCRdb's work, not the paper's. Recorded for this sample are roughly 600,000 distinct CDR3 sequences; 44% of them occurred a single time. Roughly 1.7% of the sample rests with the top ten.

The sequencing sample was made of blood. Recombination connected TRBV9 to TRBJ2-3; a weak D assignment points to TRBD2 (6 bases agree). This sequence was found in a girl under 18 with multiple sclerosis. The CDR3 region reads CASSGEGGEYADTQYF. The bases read TGTGCCAGCAGCGGAGAAGGAGGGGAATACGCAGATACGCAGTATTTT.